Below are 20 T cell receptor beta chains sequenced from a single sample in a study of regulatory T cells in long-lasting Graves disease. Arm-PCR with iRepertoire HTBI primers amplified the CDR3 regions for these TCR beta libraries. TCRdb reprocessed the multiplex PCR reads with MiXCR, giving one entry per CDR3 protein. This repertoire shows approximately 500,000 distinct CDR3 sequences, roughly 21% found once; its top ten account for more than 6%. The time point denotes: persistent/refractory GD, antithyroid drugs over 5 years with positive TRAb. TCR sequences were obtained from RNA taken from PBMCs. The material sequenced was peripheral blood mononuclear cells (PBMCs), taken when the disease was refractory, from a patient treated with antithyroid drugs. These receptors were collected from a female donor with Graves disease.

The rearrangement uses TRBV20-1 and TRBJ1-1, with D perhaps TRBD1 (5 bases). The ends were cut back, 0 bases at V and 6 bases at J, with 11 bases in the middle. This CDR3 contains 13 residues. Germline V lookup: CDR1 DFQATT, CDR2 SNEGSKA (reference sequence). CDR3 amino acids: CSARDPGEAEAFF. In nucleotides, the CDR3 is TGCAGTGCTAGAGACCCGGGGGAGGCTGAAGCTTTCTTT.

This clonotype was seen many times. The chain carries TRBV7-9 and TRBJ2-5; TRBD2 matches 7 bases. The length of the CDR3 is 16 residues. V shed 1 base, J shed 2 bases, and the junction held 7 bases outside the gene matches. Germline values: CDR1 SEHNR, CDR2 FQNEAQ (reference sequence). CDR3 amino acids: CASSLVASGRQETQYF. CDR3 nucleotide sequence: TGTGCCAGCAGCTTAGTGGCTAGCGGTCGACAAGAGACCCAGTACTTC.

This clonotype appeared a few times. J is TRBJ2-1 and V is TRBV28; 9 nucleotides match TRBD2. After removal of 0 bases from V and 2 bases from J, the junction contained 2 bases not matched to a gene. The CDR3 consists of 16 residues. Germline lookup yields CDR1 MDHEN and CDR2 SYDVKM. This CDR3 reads CASSLWTSGTYNEQFF. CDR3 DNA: TGTGCCAGCAGTTTATGGACTAGCGGAACCTACAATGAGCAGTTCTTC. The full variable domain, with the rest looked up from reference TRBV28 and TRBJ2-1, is DVKVTQSSRYLVKRTGEKVFLECVQDMDHENMFWYRQDPGLGLRLIYFSYDVKMKEKGDIPEGYSVSREKKERFSLILESASTNQTSMYLCASSLWTSGTYNEQFFGPGTRLTVL.

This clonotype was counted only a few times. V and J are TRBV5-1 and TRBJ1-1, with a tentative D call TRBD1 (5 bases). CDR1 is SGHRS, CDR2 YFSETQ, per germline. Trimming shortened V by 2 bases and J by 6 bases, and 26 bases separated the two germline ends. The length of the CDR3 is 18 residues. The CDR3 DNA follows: TGCGCCAGCAGCTTCAGGTTCCCATACAGGACCACGAGTGCTGAAGCTTTCTTT. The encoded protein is CASSFRFPYRTTSAEAFF.

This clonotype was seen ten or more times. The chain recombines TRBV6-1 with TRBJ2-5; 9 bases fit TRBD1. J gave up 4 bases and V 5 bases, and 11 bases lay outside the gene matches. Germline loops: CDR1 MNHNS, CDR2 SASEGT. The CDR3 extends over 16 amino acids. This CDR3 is CASSPWTGVAGETQYF. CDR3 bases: TGTGCCAGCAGTCCCTGGACAGGGGTAGCAGGAGAGACCCAGTACTTC.

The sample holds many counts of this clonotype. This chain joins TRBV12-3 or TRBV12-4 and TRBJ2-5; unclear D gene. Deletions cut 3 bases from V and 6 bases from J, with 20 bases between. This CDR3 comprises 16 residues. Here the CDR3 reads CASSLGLSLVEKTQYF. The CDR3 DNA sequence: TGTGCCAGCAGTTTGGGCCTAAGCCTAGTGGAGAAGACCCAGTACTTC.

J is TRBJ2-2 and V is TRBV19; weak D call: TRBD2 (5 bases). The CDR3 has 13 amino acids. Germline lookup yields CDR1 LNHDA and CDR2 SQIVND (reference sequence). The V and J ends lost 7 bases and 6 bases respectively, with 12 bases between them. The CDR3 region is CASKNGGAGELFF. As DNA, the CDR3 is TGTGCCAGTAAAAACGGAGGCGCCGGGGAGCTGTTTTTT.

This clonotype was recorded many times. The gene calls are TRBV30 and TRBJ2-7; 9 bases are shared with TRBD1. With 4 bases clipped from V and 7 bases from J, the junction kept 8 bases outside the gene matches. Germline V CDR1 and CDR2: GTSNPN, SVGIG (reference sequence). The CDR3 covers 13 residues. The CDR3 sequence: CAWTGQGWREQYF. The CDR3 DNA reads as TGTGCCTGGACGGGACAGGGTTGGAGAGAGCAGTACTTC.

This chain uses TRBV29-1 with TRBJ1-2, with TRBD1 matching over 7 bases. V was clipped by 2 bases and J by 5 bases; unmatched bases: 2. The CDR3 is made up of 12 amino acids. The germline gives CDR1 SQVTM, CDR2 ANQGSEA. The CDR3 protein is CSVETGDYGYTF. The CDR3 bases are TGCAGCGTTGAAACAGGGGATTATGGCTACACCTTC.

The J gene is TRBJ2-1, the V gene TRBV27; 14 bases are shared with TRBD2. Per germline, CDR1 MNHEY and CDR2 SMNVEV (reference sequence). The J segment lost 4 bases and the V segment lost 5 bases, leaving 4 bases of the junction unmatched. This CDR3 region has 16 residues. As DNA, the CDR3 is TGTGCCAGCAGTCCCGGGACTAGCGGGGGATACAATGAGCAGTTCTTC. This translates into CASSPGTSGGYNEQFF.

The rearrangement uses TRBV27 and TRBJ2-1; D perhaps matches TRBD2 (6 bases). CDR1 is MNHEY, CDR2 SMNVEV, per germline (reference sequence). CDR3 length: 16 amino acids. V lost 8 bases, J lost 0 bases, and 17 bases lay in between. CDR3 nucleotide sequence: TGTGCCAGCCGCGATAGCGGTACAAGCTCCTACAATGAGCAGTTCTTC. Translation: CASRDSGTSSYNEQFF.

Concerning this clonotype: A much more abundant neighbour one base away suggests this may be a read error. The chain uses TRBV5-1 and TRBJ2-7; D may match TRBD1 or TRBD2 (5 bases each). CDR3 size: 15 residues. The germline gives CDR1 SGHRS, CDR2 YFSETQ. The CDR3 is CANSLEVGVAYEQYF. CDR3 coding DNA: TGCGCCAACAGCTTGGAAGTGGGGGTCGCCTACGAGCAGTACTTC.

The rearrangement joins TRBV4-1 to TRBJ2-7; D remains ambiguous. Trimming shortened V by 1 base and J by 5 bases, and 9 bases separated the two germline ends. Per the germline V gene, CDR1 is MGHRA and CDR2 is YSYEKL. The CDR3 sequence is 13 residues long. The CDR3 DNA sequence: TGCGCCAGCAGCCAAGGCGTCTGGAACGAGCAGTACTTC. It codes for CASSQGVWNEQYF.

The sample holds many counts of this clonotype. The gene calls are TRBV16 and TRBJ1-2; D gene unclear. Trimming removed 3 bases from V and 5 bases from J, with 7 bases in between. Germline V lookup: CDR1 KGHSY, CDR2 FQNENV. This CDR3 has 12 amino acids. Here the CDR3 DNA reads TGTGCCAGCAGCCAGCCCACGTATGGCTACACCTTC. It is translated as CASSQPTYGYTF.

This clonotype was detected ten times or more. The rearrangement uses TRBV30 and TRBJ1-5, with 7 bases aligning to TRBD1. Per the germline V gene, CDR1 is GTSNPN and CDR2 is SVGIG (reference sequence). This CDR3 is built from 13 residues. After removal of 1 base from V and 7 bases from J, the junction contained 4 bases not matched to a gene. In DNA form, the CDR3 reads TGTGCCTGGAGTGGACAGGGTAACCAGCCCCAGCATTTT. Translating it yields CAWSGQGNQPQHF.

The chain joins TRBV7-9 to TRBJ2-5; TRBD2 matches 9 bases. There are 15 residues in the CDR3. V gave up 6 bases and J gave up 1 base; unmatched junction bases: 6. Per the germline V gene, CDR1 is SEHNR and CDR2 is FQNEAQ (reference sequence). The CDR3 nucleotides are TGTGCCAGCAGACCGGGGACTAGCCGCCAAGAGACCCAGTACTTC. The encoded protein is CASRPGTSRQETQYF.

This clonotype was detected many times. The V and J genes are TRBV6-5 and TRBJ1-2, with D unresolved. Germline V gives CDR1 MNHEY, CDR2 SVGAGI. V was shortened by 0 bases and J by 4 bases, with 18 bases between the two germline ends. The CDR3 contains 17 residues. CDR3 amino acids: CASSYSATLPHTYGYTF. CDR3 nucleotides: TGTGCCAGCAGTTACTCCGCGACCCTCCCGCACACCTATGGCTACACCTTC.

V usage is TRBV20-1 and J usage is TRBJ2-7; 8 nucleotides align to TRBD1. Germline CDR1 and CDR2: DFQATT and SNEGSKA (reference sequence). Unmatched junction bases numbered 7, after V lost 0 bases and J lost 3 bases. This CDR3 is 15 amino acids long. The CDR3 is CSARDVTGTGYEQYF. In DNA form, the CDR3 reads TGCAGTGCTAGAGATGTAACCGGGACAGGCTACGAGCAGTACTTC.

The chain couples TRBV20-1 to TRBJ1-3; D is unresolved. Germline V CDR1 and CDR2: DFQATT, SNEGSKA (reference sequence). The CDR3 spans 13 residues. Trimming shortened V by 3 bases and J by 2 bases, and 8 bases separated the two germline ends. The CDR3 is CSASLAAGNTIYF. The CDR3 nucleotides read TGCAGTGCTAGTTTGGCTGCTGGAAACACCATATATTTT.

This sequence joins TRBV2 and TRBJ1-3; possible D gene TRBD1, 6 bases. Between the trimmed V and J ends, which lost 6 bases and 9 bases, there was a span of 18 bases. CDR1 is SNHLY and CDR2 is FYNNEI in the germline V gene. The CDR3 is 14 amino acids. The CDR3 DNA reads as TGTGCCAGCAGGGCGGACAGAGCGTACAGCACCATATATTTT. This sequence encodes CASRADRAYSTIYF.